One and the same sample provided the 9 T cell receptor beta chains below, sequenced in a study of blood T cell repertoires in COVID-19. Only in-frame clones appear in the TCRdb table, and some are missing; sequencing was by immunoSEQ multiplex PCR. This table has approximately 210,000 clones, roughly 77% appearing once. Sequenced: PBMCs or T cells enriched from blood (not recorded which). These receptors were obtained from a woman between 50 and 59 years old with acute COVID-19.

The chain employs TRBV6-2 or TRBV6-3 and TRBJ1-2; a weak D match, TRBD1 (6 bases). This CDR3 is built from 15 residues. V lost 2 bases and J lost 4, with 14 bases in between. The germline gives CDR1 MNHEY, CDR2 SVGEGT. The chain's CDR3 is CASSYAPQGTYGYTF. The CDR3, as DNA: TGTGCCAGCAGTTACGCGCCACAGGGTACCTATGGCTACACCTTC.

The CDR3, as DNA: TGTGCCAGCAGTGAAGAGTGGAGCTCCTACAATGAGCAGTTCTTC. Its protein is CASSEEWSSYNEQFF. This sequence joins TRBV6-1 and TRBJ2-1; D is unclear. Germline V gives CDR1 MNHNS, CDR2 SASEGT. Trimming cost V 1 base and J 0 bases, with 7 bases left between them. This CDR3 region has 15 residues.

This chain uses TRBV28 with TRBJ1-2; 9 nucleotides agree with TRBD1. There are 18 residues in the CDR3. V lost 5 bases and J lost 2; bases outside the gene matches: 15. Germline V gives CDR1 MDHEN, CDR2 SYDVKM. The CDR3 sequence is CASSRPFPTGQGNYGYTF. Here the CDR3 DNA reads TGTGCCAGCAGTCGACCTTTTCCCACCGGACAGGGGAACTATGGCTACACCTTC.

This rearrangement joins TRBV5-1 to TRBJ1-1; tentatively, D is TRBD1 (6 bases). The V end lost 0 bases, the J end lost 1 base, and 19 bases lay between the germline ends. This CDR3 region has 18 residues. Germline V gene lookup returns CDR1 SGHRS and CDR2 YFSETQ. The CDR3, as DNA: TGCGCCAGCAGCTTGGAATACCGGGTGGCAGGGGCGAACACTGAAGCTTTCTTT. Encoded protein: CASSLEYRVAGANTEAFF.

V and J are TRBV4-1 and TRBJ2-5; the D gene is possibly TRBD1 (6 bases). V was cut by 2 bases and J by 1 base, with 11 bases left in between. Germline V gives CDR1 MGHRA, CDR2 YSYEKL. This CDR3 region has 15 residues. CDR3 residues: CASSQFGQIQETQYF. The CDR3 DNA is TGCGCCAGCAGCCAATTCGGACAGATCCAAGAGACCCAGTACTTC.

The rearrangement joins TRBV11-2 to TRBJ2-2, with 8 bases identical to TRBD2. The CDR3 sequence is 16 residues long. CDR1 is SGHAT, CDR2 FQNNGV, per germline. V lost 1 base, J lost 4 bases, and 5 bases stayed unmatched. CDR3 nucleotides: TGTGCCAGCAGCTTAGTAGCGGGGCATTTCACCGGGGAGCTGTTTTTT. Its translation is CASSLVAGHFTGELFF. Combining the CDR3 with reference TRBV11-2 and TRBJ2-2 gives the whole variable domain EAGVAQSPRYKIIEKRQSVAFWCNPISGHATLYWYQQILGQGPKLLIQFQNNGVVDDSQLPKDRFSAERLKGVDSTLKIQPAKLEDSAVYLCASSLVAGHFTGELFFGEGSRLTVL.

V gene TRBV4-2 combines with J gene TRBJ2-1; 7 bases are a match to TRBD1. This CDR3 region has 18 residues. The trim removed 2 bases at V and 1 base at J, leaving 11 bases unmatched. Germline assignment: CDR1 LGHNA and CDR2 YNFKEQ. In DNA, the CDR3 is TGTGCCAGCAGCCAACAAAACCTCAGGGGGAAGTCCTACAATGAGCAGTTCTTC. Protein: CASSQQNLRGKSYNEQFF.

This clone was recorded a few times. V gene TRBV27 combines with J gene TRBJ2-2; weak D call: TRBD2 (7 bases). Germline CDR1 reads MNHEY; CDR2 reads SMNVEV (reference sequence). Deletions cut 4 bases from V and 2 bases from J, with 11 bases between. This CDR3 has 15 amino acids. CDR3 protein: CASSSGGHNTGELFF. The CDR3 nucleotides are TGTGCCAGCAGTTCGGGGGGCCACAACACCGGGGAGCTGTTTTTT.

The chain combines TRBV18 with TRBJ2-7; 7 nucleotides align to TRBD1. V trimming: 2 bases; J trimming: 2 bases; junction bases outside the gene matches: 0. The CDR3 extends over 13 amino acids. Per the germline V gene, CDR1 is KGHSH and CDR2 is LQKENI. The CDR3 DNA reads TGTGCCAGCTCACCAAGGGGGCCCTACGAGCAGTACGTC. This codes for CASSPRGPYEQYV.